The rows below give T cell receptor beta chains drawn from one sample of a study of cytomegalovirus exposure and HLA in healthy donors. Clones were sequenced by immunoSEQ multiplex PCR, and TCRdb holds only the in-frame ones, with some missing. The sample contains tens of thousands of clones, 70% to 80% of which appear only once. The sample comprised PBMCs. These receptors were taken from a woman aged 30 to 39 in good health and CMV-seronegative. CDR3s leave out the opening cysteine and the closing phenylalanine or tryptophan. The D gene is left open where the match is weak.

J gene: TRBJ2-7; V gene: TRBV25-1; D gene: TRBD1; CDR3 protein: ASSGGQGAYEQY
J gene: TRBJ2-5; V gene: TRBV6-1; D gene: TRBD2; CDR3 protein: ASSRLAGQETQY
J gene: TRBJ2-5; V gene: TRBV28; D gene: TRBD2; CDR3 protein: ASSLGLAGGQETQY
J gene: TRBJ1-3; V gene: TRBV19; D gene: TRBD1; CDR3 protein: ASSVDRRRTGNTIY
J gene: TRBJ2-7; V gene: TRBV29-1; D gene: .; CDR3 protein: SVPVAAYEQY
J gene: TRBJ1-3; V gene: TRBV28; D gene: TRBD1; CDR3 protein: ASSLHRGSWLDGNTIY
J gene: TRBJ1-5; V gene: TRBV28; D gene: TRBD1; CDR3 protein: ASSLGQGKGNQPQH
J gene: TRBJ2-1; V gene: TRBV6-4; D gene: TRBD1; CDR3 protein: ASSERQGAHEQF
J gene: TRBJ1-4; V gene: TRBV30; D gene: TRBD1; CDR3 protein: AWKGANGKLF
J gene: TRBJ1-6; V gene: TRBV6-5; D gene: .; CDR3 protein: ASNGGVWSPLH
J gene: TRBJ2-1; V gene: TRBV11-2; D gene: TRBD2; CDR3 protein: ASSLVTSGEQF
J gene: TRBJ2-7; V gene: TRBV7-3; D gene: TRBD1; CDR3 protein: ASSLTGQGHEQY
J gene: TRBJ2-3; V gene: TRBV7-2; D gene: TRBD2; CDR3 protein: ASSFKRGGSAQY
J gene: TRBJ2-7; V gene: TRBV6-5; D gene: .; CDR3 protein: ASSFQGGEQY
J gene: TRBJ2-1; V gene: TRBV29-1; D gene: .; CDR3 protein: SVNAIPLYPRAYNEQF
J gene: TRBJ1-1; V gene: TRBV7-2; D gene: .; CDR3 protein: ASSLARQQNTEAF
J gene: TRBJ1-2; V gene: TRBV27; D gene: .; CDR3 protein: ASSFQGMGYGYT
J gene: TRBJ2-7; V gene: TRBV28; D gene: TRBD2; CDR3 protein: ASRSSGRTPYEQY
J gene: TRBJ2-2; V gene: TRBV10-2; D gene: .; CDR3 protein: ASSFRNTGELF
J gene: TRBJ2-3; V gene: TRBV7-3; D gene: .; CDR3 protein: ASSSRGGITDTQY
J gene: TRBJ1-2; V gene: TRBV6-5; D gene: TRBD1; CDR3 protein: ASRPGTGNYGYT
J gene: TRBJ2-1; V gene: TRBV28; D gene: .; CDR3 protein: ACSTGLFNEQF
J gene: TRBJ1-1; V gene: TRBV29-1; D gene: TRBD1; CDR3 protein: SVKLITGDTEAF
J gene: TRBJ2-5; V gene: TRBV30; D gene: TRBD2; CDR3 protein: AWSGLAGETQY
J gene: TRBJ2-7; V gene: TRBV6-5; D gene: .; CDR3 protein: ASRDFYEQY
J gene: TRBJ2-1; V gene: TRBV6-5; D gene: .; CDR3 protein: ASREGNEQF
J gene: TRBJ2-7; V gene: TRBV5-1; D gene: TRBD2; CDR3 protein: ASRYGGTSGSSRDEQY
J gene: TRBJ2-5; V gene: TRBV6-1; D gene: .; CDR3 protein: ASSEPPSETQY
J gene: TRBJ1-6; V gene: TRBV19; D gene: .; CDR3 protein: ASTPRGDNSPLH
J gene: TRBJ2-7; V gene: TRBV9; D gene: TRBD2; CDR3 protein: ASSVVPSGMGYEQY
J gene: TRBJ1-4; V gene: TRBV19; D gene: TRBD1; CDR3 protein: ASSSSTGGKGPVNEKLF
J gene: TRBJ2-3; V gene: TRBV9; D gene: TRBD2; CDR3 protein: ASSVVASGGTDTQY
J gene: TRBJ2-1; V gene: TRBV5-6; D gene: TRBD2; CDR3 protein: ASSLSSGSTYYNEQF
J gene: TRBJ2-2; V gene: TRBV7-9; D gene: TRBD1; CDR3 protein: ASSQDRGGRASGELF
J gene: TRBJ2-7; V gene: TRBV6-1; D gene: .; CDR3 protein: ASSEALTYEQY
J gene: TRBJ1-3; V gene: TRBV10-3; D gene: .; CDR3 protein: AISESPGDQTGNTIY
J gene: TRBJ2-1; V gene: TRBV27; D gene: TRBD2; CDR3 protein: ASSRGLAANEQF
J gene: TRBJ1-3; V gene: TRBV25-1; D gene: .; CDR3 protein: ASSDVTDSGNTIY
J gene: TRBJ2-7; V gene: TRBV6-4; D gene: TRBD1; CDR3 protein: ASSDSIGQGIDEQY
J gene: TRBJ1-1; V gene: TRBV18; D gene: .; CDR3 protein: ASSPGVGQLMNTEAF
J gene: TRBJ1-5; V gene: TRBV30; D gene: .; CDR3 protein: AWKGGNGSNQPQH
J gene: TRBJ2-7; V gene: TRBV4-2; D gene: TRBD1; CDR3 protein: ASSQENRGRYEQY
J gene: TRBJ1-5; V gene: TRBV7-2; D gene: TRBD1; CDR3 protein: ASSLWSGGQPQH
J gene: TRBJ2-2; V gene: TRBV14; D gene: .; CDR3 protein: ASTRITGHRDTGELF
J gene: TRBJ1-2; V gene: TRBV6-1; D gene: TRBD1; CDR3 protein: ASRVGQGPNYGYT
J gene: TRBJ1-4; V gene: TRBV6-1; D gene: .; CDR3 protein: ASSATQGSNEKLF
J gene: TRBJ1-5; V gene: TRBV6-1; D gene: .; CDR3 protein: ASSEGAGWNQPQH
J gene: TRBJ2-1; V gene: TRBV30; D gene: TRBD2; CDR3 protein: AWRKAGASNEQF
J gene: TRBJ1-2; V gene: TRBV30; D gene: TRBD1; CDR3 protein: AWSLGTVYGYT
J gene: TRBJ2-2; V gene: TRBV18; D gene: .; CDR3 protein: ASSPGGELF
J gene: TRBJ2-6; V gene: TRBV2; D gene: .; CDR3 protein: ASTREHGANVLT
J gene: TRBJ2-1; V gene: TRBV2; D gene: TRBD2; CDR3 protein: ASRVAGLNNEQF
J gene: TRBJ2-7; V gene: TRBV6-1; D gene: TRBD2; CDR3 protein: ASSSGLAAYEQY
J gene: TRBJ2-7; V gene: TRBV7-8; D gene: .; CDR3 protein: ASSLAGSSFYEQY
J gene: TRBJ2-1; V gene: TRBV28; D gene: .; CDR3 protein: ASSTPGGEQF
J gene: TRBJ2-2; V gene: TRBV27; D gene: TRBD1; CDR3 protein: ASNMDRGTGELF
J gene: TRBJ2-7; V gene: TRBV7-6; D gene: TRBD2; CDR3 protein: ASSLVLAGSIGYEQY
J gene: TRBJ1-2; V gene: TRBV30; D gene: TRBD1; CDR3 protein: AWSAGQGEGYT
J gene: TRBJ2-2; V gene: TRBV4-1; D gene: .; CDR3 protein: ASSQDLAGELF